Listed below are T cell receptor beta chains from one sample, sequenced in a study of control samples from healthy donors and cancer patients. The data were produced by immunoSEQ multiplex PCR, yet TCRdb's version contains in-frame clones alone and is incomplete. This table holds some 79,000 clones, roughly 84% found once. Sequenced material: blood. Receptors originate from a woman in her forties or fifties in good health. The CDR3 runs from the conserved cysteine through the conserved F or W. Fields, in order: CDR3 protein, clone size, J gene, CDR3 length, V gene. Expanded clones get a size class; other rows say once, few or many, or leave the size out.

cdr3_aa: CSVEAGVVTNEKLFF
clone_size: -
j_call: TRBJ1-4
cdr3_length: 15
v_call: TRBV29-1

cdr3_aa: CAWQVGRYNSPLHF
clone_size: few
j_call: TRBJ1-6
cdr3_length: 14
v_call: TRBV30

cdr3_aa: CASSSEQGANEQYF
clone_size: -
j_call: TRBJ2-7
cdr3_length: 14
v_call: TRBV9

cdr3_aa: CASSIDSWTGGRTGELFF
clone_size: -
j_call: TRBJ2-2
cdr3_length: 18
v_call: TRBV19

cdr3_aa: CASSQEPVTSFASDTQYF
clone_size: -
j_call: TRBJ2-3
cdr3_length: 18
v_call: TRBV4-1

cdr3_aa: CTSSHRGRGDTQYF
clone_size: -
j_call: TRBJ2-3
cdr3_length: 14
v_call: TRBV5-4

cdr3_aa: CASSSPAGTGGTEAFF
clone_size: -
j_call: TRBJ1-1
cdr3_length: 16
v_call: TRBV5-4

cdr3_aa: CASSFLPLAGGGASTDTQYF
clone_size: -
j_call: TRBJ2-3
cdr3_length: 20
v_call: TRBV5-1

cdr3_aa: CASSSAGGADYGYTF
clone_size: -
j_call: TRBJ1-2
cdr3_length: 15
v_call: TRBV5-4

cdr3_aa: CASSFRDRGPDTQYF
clone_size: -
j_call: TRBJ2-3
cdr3_length: 15
v_call: TRBV7-9

cdr3_aa: CASRVYDRAGEQYF
clone_size: -
j_call: TRBJ2-7
cdr3_length: 14
v_call: TRBV27

cdr3_aa: CSHRLLDRNTEAFF
clone_size: -
j_call: TRBJ1-1
cdr3_length: 14
v_call: TRBV29-1

cdr3_aa: CASSLDSNEQFF
clone_size: -
j_call: TRBJ2-1
cdr3_length: 12
v_call: TRBV5-4

cdr3_aa: CASSPLGQGEGYTF
clone_size: -
j_call: TRBJ1-2
cdr3_length: 14
v_call: TRBV6-5

cdr3_aa: CASSQGGSTDTQYF
clone_size: -
j_call: TRBJ2-3
cdr3_length: 14
v_call: TRBV14